The following is a TCR beta chain sequence with its context. The V gene's germline CDR1 is SGHRS and CDR2 YFSETQ. This CDR3 region has 15 residues. The ends lost 4 bases at V and 13 bases at J; junction bases unmatched: 12. The sample belongs to a study of blood T cell repertoires in COVID-19. Method: immunoSEQ multiplex PCR; TCRdb's copy keeps in-frame clones and lacks some. In the table there are fewer than 200,000 clones, over 80% of which are singletons. The sequenced sample consisted of peripheral blood. This TCR derives from a woman aged 60-70 years who had recovered from COVID-19. V and J are TRBV5-1 and TRBJ2-4; 12 bases map to TRBD2. This CDR3 reads CASSLAGLAGTAQYF. The CDR3 region has the DNA TGCGCCAGCAGCCTGGCAGGACTAGCGGGGACCGCCCAGTACTTC.